This T cell receptor (beta chain) originates from a study of blood T cell repertoires in COVID-19. Study information: Donors in the United States, Italy and Spain gave samples during acute or convalescent COVID-19.

Germline V gene sequence: CDR1 LNHDA, CDR2 SQIVND (reference sequence). Germline trimming cut 6 bases from V and 1 base from J; bases unmatched to any gene: 7. The CDR3 has 16 residues. TCRdb keeps only in-frame clones here, not all; method: immunoSEQ multiplex PCR. The sample holds 200,000 to 300,000 clones; approximately 86% are singletons and the top ten take over 2.5%. The chain carries TRBV19 and TRBJ1-5, with 9 positions matching TRBD1. The sample comprised PBMCs or T cells enriched from blood (not recorded which). This sequence originates from a woman in her late teens or twenties who had recovered from COVID-19. CDR3 residues: CASSRTGAGSNQPQHF. Here the CDR3 DNA reads TGTGCCAGTAGCCGGACAGGGGCTGGGAGCAATCAGCCCCAGCATTTT.